This T cell receptor (beta chain) derives from a study of monozygotic twins with inflammatory bowel disease. General observations from the study: A single strong clonotype or signal linked to IBD was not supported.

Germline V gene sequence: CDR1 DFQATT, CDR2 SNEGSKA (reference sequence). CDR3 length equals 17 residues. Comments on this clonotype: Its antigen is currently unknown.

Per-sample cDNA came from eight separate reactions. TCRdb re-called the 5' RACE reads; every CDR3 protein appears as one record, without DNA. The sample holds roughly 100,000 distinct CDR3 sequences. Blood, 2 to 2.5 ml, was drawn per donor. This rearrangement joins TRBV20-1 to TRBJ2-1; the D call from TCRdb, TRBD2, cannot be confirmed without DNA. This TCR was recovered from a human donor with ulcerative colitis or Crohn's disease, or a healthy co-twin of an affected twin (not recorded which). The sequenced material came from blood. The CDR3 loop reads CSARSLTGAVTYNEQFF.